The 32 T cell receptor beta chains in this list originate from one sample, sequenced in a study of shared clonotypes between healthy human individuals. Profiled with immunoSEQ multiplex PCR; TCRdb holds only in-frame clones, not every one. The sample lists 2,500,000 or so clones, less than 95% occurring once. The sample was naive CD4+ T cells from PBMCs. Regarding subset: CD45RA+ positively selected. These receptors all come from a man aged 18-30 years in good health. Some clones in this sample may be carry-over from other donors' samples.

The chain combines TRBV9 with TRBJ1-5, with D uncertain. CDR3 length: 15 residues. The germline V and J ends were trimmed by 0 bases and 0 bases, with 7 bases remaining between them. Per germline, CDR1 SGDLS and CDR2 YYNGEE. The chain's CDR3 is CASSVAGFSNQPQHF. The CDR3 DNA sequence: TGTGCCAGCAGCGTAGCGGGTTTTAGCAATCAGCCCCAGCATTTT. The entire variable domain, with the rest obtained from reference TRBV9 and TRBJ1-5, is as follows: DSGVTQTPKHLITATGQRVTLRCSPRSGDLSVYWYQQSLDQGLQFLIQYYNGEERAKGNILERFSAQQFPDLHSELNLSSLELGDSALYFCASSVAGFSNQPQHFGDGTRLSIL.

The rearrangement uses TRBV5-4 and TRBJ1-3, with D unclear. There are 15 residues in the CDR3. The V and J ends lost 4 bases and 1 base respectively, with 12 bases between them. Germline lookup yields CDR1 SGHNT and CDR2 YYREEE (reference sequence). CDR3 protein: CASSRATSSGNTIYF. The DNA for the CDR3 is TGTGCCAGCAGCCGGGCCACCTCGTCTGGAAACACCATATATTTT.

The chain recombines TRBV5-5 with TRBJ1-1; D gene ambiguous. The germline V gene encodes CDR1 SGHKS and CDR2 YYEKEE (reference sequence). This CDR3 comprises 12 residues. V was shortened by 3 bases and J by 2 bases, with 5 bases between the two germline ends. The CDR3 DNA follows: TGTGCCAGCAGCTGGGGAAACACTGAAGCTTTCTTT. It is translated as CASSWGNTEAFF.

This clone was seen more than once but under ten times. The rearrangement joins TRBV6-4 to TRBJ2-4; D gene ambiguous. CDR1 and CDR2 (germline): MRHNA, SNTAGT. This CDR3 is built from 12 residues. Trimming removed 0 bases at V and 9 bases at J, with 6 bases between. CDR3 nucleotides: TGTGCCAGCAGTGACTCGATTGGCATTCAGTACTTC. Amino acid sequence: CASSDSIGIQYF.

Comment on this clone: The same CDR3 arises from other DNA sequences in this sample as well. The chain is built from TRBV11-2 and TRBJ2-7, with TRBD2 matching over 9 bases. Germline V CDR1 and CDR2: SGHAT, FQNNGV. CDR3 size: 14 residues. The junction had 0 bases not matched to a gene; V was cut back by 2 bases and J by 1 base. CDR3 in amino acids: CASSLTSGSYEQYF. The CDR3, as DNA: TGTGCCAGCAGCTTAACTAGCGGGTCCTACGAGCAGTACTTC.

Points on this clone: The sample holds other DNA sequences that translate to the same CDR3. This chain uses TRBV9 with TRBJ1-5, with a weak D call TRBD1 (5 bases). The V end lost 0 bases, the J end lost 4 bases, and 8 bases lay between the germline ends. The CDR3 sequence is 14 residues long. Germline values: CDR1 SGDLS, CDR2 YYNGEE. CDR3 in amino acids: CASSVGGSNQPQHF. The CDR3 coding sequence is TGTGCCAGCAGCGTAGGGGGCAGTAATCAGCCCCAGCATTTT. Together with reference TRBV9 and TRBJ1-5, the CDR3 gives the full variable domain: DSGVTQTPKHLITATGQRVTLRCSPRSGDLSVYWYQQSLDQGLQFLIQYYNGEERAKGNILERFSAQQFPDLHSELNLSSLELGDSALYFCASSVGGSNQPQHFGDGTRLSIL.

This rearrangement joins TRBV15 to TRBJ1-2, with 7 bases lining up with TRBD1. CDR1 is LNHNV and CDR2 is YYDKDF in the germline V gene (reference sequence). The CDR3 has 15 residues. V was pared by 1 base and J by 2 bases, with 4 bases of the junction left unmatched. CDR3 region: CATSRGQGRNYGYTF. CDR3 in DNA: TGTGCCACCAGCAGAGGACAGGGAAGAAACTATGGCTACACCTTC.

A remark on this clone: Other nucleotide sequences in the sample specify the same CDR3. J is TRBJ2-1 and V is TRBV7-3; D unresolved. Germline lookup yields CDR1 SGHTA and CDR2 FQGTGA. This CDR3 has 13 residues. Trimming pared 0 bases from V and 4 bases from J, leaving 4 bases between. The CDR3 DNA reads as TGTGCCAGCAGCTTAACTGGGTACAATGAGCAGTTCTTC. This sequence encodes CASSLTGYNEQFF.

The chain has TRBV11-2 and TRBJ2-5; D is perhaps TRBD2 (6 bases). The CDR3 is 14 residues long. V was shortened by 0 bases and J by 5 bases, with 10 bases between the two germline ends. The germline gives CDR1 SGHAT, CDR2 FQNNGV. This chain's CDR3 is CASSLETSSETQYF. The CDR3 nucleotides are TGTGCCAGCAGCTTAGAGACTAGTTCTGAGACCCAGTACTTC.

The chain uses TRBV28 and TRBJ2-7; perhaps TRBD2 as D (7 bases). The CDR3 has 13 amino acids. The germline V gene has CDR1 MDHEN and CDR2 SYDVKM. Between the trimmed V and J ends, which lost 8 bases and 6 bases, there was a span of 17 bases. The CDR3 region is CASSEGGNGEQYF. CDR3 coding DNA: TGTGCCAGCTCTGAGGGGGGGAATGGCGAGCAGTACTTC. The complete variable domain, with remaining parts taken from reference TRBV28 and TRBJ2-7, reads DVKVTQSSRYLVKRTGEKVFLECVQDMDHENMFWYRQDPGLGLRLIYFSYDVKMKEKGDIPEGYSVSREKKERFSLILESASTNQTSMYLCASSEGGNGEQYFGPGTRLTVT.

Only one count was recorded for this clone. V gene TRBV29-1 combines with J gene TRBJ2-6; D not resolved. The CDR3 is 17 residues long. Germline-derived CDR1 and CDR2 are SQVTM and ANQGSEA. With 1 base removed from V and 3 bases from J, the gap between germline ends came to 16 bases. The CDR3 loop is CSVEGRRSPGGANVLTF. The CDR3, as DNA: TGCAGCGTTGAAGGCAGGAGATCCCCCGGTGGGGCCAACGTCCTGACTTTC.

This clone was detected only a few times. This chain connects TRBV7-9 to TRBJ1-1, with unresolved D. The CDR3 totals 13 residues. Germline assignment: CDR1 SEHNR and CDR2 FQNEAQ (reference sequence). V lost 5 bases and J 1 base, leaving 8 bases between the germline ends. CDR3 bases: TGTGCCAGCAGCCGTGAAACGAACACTGAAGCTTTCTTT. Protein product: CASSRETNTEAFF. Full variable domain (missing parts from reference TRBV7-9 and TRBJ1-1): DTGVSQNPRHKITKRGQNVTFRCDPISEHNRLYWYRQTLGQGPEFLTYFQNEAQLEKSRLLSDRFSAERPKGSFSTLEIQRTEQGDSAMYLCASSRETNTEAFFGQGTRLTVV.

J is TRBJ2-4 and V is TRBV28; TRBD1 might be the D (6 bases). There are 15 residues in the CDR3. Trimming took 5 bases from V and 4 from J, leaving 15 bases between them. Per the germline V gene, CDR1 is MDHEN and CDR2 is SYDVKM. The CDR3, as DNA: TGTGCCAGCAGTCGACTAACAGGGATTAAAAACATTCAGTACTTC. This encodes CASSRLTGIKNIQYF.

This rearrangement joins TRBV5-1 to TRBJ1-3; D may be TRBD1 (5 bases). The CDR3 is 16 residues long. Trimming stripped 4 bases from V and 4 bases from J, with 18 bases between. Germline CDR1 is SGHRS and CDR2 is YFSETQ. The CDR3 region has the DNA TGCGCCAGCAGCCCCGGGACGCCCGCTCCCGGAAACACCATATATTTT. Amino acids: CASSPGTPAPGNTIYF.

This clone was seen just once. This sequence joins TRBV29-1 and TRBJ2-1; D might be TRBD1 (6 bases). V lost 5 bases to trimming and J lost 1 base, with 12 bases between them. The length of the CDR3 is 14 residues. Germline V gene sequence: CDR1 SQVTM, CDR2 ANQGSEA. This CDR3 reads CSVPLRGSYNEQFF. Here the CDR3 DNA reads TGCAGCGTTCCCCTCAGGGGATCCTACAATGAGCAGTTCTTC.

The V call is TRBV5-6, the J call TRBJ2-2; 9 bases line up with TRBD2. V lost 4 bases, J lost 0 bases, and 1 base stayed unmatched. The CDR3 sequence is 15 residues long. Germline CDR1 reads SGHDT; CDR2 reads YYEEEE. As DNA, the CDR3 is TGTGCCAGCAGCAGACTAGCGGCGAACACCGGGGAGCTGTTTTTT. Translating it yields CASSRLAANTGELFF. The entire variable domain, with the rest obtained from reference TRBV5-6 and TRBJ2-2, is as follows: DAGVTQSPTHLIKTRGQQVTLRCSPKSGHDTVSWYQQALGQGPQFIFQYYEEEERQRGNFPDRFSGHQFPNYSSELNVNALLLGDSALYLCASSRLAANTGELFFGEGSRLTVL.

The V and J genes are TRBV5-1 and TRBJ2-5, with TRBD2 matching 7 bases. The CDR3 spans 14 residues. V trimming: 0 bases; J trimming: 9 bases; junction bases outside the gene matches: 8. Germline CDR1 is SGHRS and CDR2 is YFSETQ. CDR3: CASSLALGREAQYF. The CDR3 coding sequence is TGCGCCAGCAGCTTGGCCCTCGGACGGGAGGCCCAGTACTTC.

The rearrangement uses TRBV6-5 and TRBJ2-3; D is possibly TRBD2 (5 bases). Germline CDR1 is MNHEY and CDR2 is SVGAGI. This CDR3 comprises 14 residues. V gave up 6 bases and J gave up 4 bases, with 14 bases separating them. The CDR3 nucleotides are TGTGCCAGCAGGAGGGCGCGGTGGGCAGATACGCAGTATTTT. Translating gives CASRRARWADTQYF.

J is TRBJ2-1 and V is TRBV5-1; TRBD1 aligns across 10 bases. The germline V gene encodes CDR1 SGHRS and CDR2 YFSETQ. The CDR3 is 16 residues long. Trimming took 0 bases from V and 8 from J; bases not matched to a gene: 8. CDR3 in amino acids: CASSLERDRGIDEQFF. For the CDR3, the DNA is TGCGCCAGCAGCTTGGAGAGGGACAGGGGTATAGATGAGCAGTTCTTC.

The chain combines TRBV7-7 with TRBJ2-3; 7 nucleotides line up with TRBD2. The V gene end was trimmed by 4 bases and the J gene end by 6 bases; junction bases not matched to a gene: 7. Germline V gene data show CDR1 as SSHAT and CDR2 as FNYEAQ (reference sequence). The CDR3 covers 14 residues. CDR3 nucleotide sequence: TGTGCCAGCAGCTCGGGCGGGAGTAGGGATACGCAGTATTTT. Translating gives CASSSGGSRDTQYF.

The chain joins TRBV18 to TRBJ2-6; TRBD1 aligns across 9 bases. The CDR3 has 17 residues. The germline CDR1 and CDR2 sequences are KGHSH and LQKENI. J was trimmed by 2 bases and V by 3 bases; bases with no gene match: 5. CDR3 loop: CASSPGQGKAGANVLTF. The CDR3 DNA sequence: TGTGCCAGCTCACCCGGACAGGGGAAGGCTGGGGCCAACGTCCTGACTTTC.

This rearrangement joins TRBV18 to TRBJ2-3, with D tentatively TRBD1 or TRBD2 (6 bases each). Trimming cost V 2 bases and J 5 bases, with 17 bases left between them. CDR3 length equals 16 residues. Germline V gives CDR1 KGHSH, CDR2 LQKENI. The CDR3 region is CASSPSLSGAGDTQYF. CDR3 coding DNA: TGTGCCAGCTCACCAAGCCTGTCGGGGGCCGGAGATACGCAGTATTTT.

This chain links TRBV29-1 with TRBJ2-5; D perhaps matches TRBD1 (5 bases). Matching the DNA end better, TRBJ2-7 makes the J call doubtful. This CDR3 contains 11 residues. Germline lookup yields CDR1 SQVTM and CDR2 ANQGSEA. The chain's CDR3 is CSVEGHDEQYF. The CDR3 nucleotides are TGCAGCGTTGAGGGGCACGACGAGCAGTACTTC.

This chain uses TRBV28 with TRBJ1-4; tentatively, D is TRBD1 (5 bases). The CDR3 length is 15 residues. Germline CDR1 and CDR2: MDHEN and SYDVKM. V lost 2 bases to trimming and J lost 3 bases, with 10 bases between them. The CDR3 sequence is CASSLVDTANEKLFF. In DNA form, the CDR3 reads TGTGCCAGCAGTTTAGTGGACACAGCTAATGAAAAACTGTTTTTT.

This rearrangement joins TRBV2 to TRBJ1-1; D is uncertain. The CDR3 is made up of 14 amino acids. Germline CDR1 is SNHLY and CDR2 is FYNNEI. The ends were cut back, 1 base at V and 5 bases at J, with 11 bases in the middle. CDR3 nucleotides: TGTGCCAGCAGTGAAGTGCGGGGTGTGACTGAAGCTTTCTTT. It yields the protein CASSEVRGVTEAFF.

The chain is built from TRBV5-1 and TRBJ2-2; either TRBD1 or TRBD2 may fit D (5 bases each). The CDR3 has 18 residues. Trimming took off 2 bases at V and 2 bases at J, with 19 bases between the two ends. Looked up from germline, CDR1 is SGHRS and CDR2 is YFSETQ. CDR3 sequence: CASSFGGFGSRNTGELFF. CDR3 nucleotide sequence: TGCGCCAGCAGCTTTGGGGGTTTCGGTTCGAGAAACACCGGGGAGCTGTTTTTT.

The CDR3 loop reads CASSATRRDTQYF. CDR3 DNA: TGTGCCAGCAGTGCTACTAGGCGGGATACGCAGTATTTT. The chain uses TRBV6-1 and TRBJ2-3; the D gene is possibly TRBD2 (5 bases). The germline V gene has CDR1 MNHNS and CDR2 SASEGT. With 4 bases removed from V and 6 bases from J, the gap between germline ends came to 11 bases. The CDR3 sequence is 13 residues long.

The table lists this clone with a count of one. Other DNA sequences within the sample encode an identical CDR3. The chain carries TRBV5-4 and TRBJ2-1; D uncertain. This CDR3 region has 15 residues. V dropped 4 bases and J dropped 0 bases, with 11 bases sitting between them. CDR1 SGHNT and CDR2 YYREEE come from the germline V gene (reference sequence). The CDR3 protein is CASSPGGSSYNEQFF. In DNA form, the CDR3 reads TGTGCCAGCAGCCCCGGCGGTAGCTCCTACAATGAGCAGTTCTTC.

This clone was counted between two and nine times. This rearrangement joins TRBV4-3 to TRBJ2-3, with D hard to call. Germline values: CDR1 LGHNA, CDR2 YSLEER. Trimming shortened V by 0 bases and J by 9 bases, and 7 bases separated the two germline ends. There are 12 residues in the CDR3. CDR3 in DNA: TGCGCCAGCAGCCAAGATCAATGGACGCAGTATTTT. Translation: CASSQDQWTQYF.

The V and J genes are TRBV28 and TRBJ2-7, with TRBD2 as a possible D gene (6 bases). Germline values: CDR1 MDHEN, CDR2 SYDVKM. This CDR3 region has 13 residues. V lost 3 bases and J 6 bases, leaving 12 bases between the germline ends. The CDR3, as DNA: TGTGCCAGCAGTTTGGGGGGATGGGCCGAGCAGTACTTC. It specifies CASSLGGWAEQYF.

Of note for this clone: The sample contains more than one DNA sequence encoding this CDR3. The chain links TRBV28 to TRBJ2-7, with 7 bases lining up with TRBD1. This CDR3 is built from 14 residues. The ends lost 6 bases at V and 3 bases at J; junction bases unmatched: 8. Per the germline V gene, CDR1 is MDHEN and CDR2 is SYDVKM. The CDR3 reads CASSLRQGFYEQYF. CDR3 coding DNA: TGTGCCAGCAGCCTCCGACAGGGATTCTACGAGCAGTACTTC.

The CDR3 is CAWSVQVAGDLDTQYF. DNA for the CDR3: TGTGCCTGGAGTGTACAAGTTGCGGGAGATCTAGATACGCAGTATTTT. The chain is built from TRBV30 and TRBJ2-3; 7 bases line up with TRBD2. The germline gives CDR1 GTSNPN, CDR2 SVGIG (reference sequence). The CDR3 is 16 residues long. The V gene end was trimmed by 0 bases and the J gene end by 5 bases; junction bases not matched to a gene: 11.